In this sample, the clone carrying this T cell receptor (beta chain) turned up many times. This CDR3 spans 13 amino acids. Germline values: CDR1 MDHEN, CDR2 SYDVKM. Trimming shortened V by 2 bases and J by 7 bases, and 9 bases separated the two germline ends. TCR beta CDR3 region amplification was performed from RNA transcripts. The primer set for the first-round RT-PCR of the TCR CDR3 was HTBI. TCRdb ran MiXCR on the multiplex PCR reads and lists one entry per CDR3 protein. The sample has about 610,000 distinct CDR3 sequences, roughly 14% seen once. The data belong to a study of T cells in Graves' hyperthyroidism and ophthalmopathy.

The chain carries TRBV28 and TRBJ1-5; D gene unclear. The sequence came from a woman aged 40 to 50 with Graves' ophthalmopathy. Sample: blood. The CDR3 nucleotides read TGTGCCAGCAGTTTACCCTTGAGGCAGCCCCAGCATTTT. It specifies CASSLPLRQPQHF.